This record concerns one TCR beta chain sequence. Antigen unknown. The sample originates from a study of identifying expanded T cells in peripheral blood. Clones were read by immunoSEQ multiplex PCR, and TCRdb kept only the in-frame ones, dropping some. This sample has approximately 100,000 clones; around 88% occur once, and the top ten carry 16%. Study findings and constraints: Roughly two-week clone count variance significantly increased as total template count grew.

From germline, CDR1 is SEHNR and CDR2 FQNEAQ (reference sequence). Trimming took 3 bases from V and 4 from J; bases not matched to a gene: 1. CDR3 length: 16 amino acids. Healthy donors had no documented immune events, such as infections, while sampled. The chain has TRBV7-9 and TRBJ2-1, with 15 nucleotides matching TRBD2. Material for sequencing was blood. This clonotype was sampled from a person aged 18 to 70 in good health. This CDR3 is CASSLGTSGGYNEQFF. In DNA form, the CDR3 reads TGTGCCAGCAGCTTGGGGACTAGCGGGGGGTACAATGAGCAGTTCTTC.